One and the same sample provided the 7 T cell receptor beta chains below, sequenced in a study of blood T cell repertoires in COVID-19. Some clones are missing from TCRdb's copy, which holds only in-frame ones; the method was immunoSEQ multiplex PCR. The sample contains some 160,000 clones, 79% of which appear only once. Material for sequencing was PBMCs or T cells enriched from blood (not recorded which). These receptor sequences come from a woman between 65 and 79 years old in a cohort exposed to, infected with or recovered from COVID-19 (not recorded which).

This clone appeared a few times. The V call is TRBV4-2, the J call TRBJ1-2, with D perhaps matching TRBD1 (6 bases). The CDR3 runs to 15 residues. Germline V CDR1 and CDR2: LGHNA, YNFKEQ. V was cut by 0 bases and J by 6 bases, with 14 bases left in between. The CDR3 coding sequence is TGTGCCAGCAGCCAAGAGATACACAGGGACGATGGCTACACCTTC. Its protein is CASSQEIHRDDGYTF.

The V and J genes are TRBV10-2 and TRBJ2-1; no firm D call. CDR1 and CDR2 from the germline V gene are WSHSY and SAAADI. Trimming removed 7 bases at V and 0 bases at J, with 10 bases between. The CDR3 spans 14 residues. For the CDR3, the DNA is TGCGCCAGCAACAGAGATATCTCCTACAATGAGCAGTTCTTC. As protein: CASNRDISYNEQFF.

This sequence joins TRBV5-1 and TRBJ2-5, with D unresolved. Germline V gene lookup returns CDR1 SGHRS and CDR2 YFSETQ. The V end lost 5 bases, the J end lost 2 bases, and 7 bases lay between the germline ends. The CDR3 length is 12 residues. CDR3 sequence reads: CASSELQETQYF. The CDR3 bases are TGCGCCAGCAGTGAGCTGCAAGAGACCCAGTACTTC. The full variable domain, in which reference TRBV5-1 and TRBJ2-5 provide the parts outside the CDR3, is KAGVTQTPRYLIKTRGQQVTLSCSPISGHRSVSWYQQTPGQGLQFLFEYFSETQRNKGNFPGRFSGRQFSNSRSEMNVSTLELGDSALYLCASSELQETQYFGPGTRLLVL.

This clone was counted a single time. This rearrangement joins TRBV18 to TRBJ1-3, with D perhaps matching TRBD1 (5 bases). V was pared by 3 bases and J by 6 bases, with 12 bases between. The CDR3 spans 14 residues. Germline CDR1 is KGHSH and CDR2 is LQKENI. The CDR3 DNA sequence: TGTGCCAGCTCACCGGCCCAGGGATTAAACACCATATATTTT. Residues: CASSPAQGLNTIYF.

This chain uses TRBV7-2 with TRBJ2-7; D uncertain. The CDR3 runs 14 residues. Looked up from germline, CDR1 is SGHTA and CDR2 is FQGNSA. With 0 bases removed from V and 4 bases from J, the gap between germline ends came to 10 bases. CDR3 amino acids: CASSLAGSSYEQYF. The CDR3 DNA reads as TGTGCCAGCAGCTTAGCTGGCTCGTCATACGAGCAGTACTTC.

The chain carries TRBV3-1 (or the pseudogene TRBV3-2) and TRBJ2-1; TRBD2 might be the D (6 bases). The CDR3 sequence is 14 residues long. Trimming took off 4 bases at V and 4 bases at J, with 11 bases between the two ends. Germline V gene lookup returns CDR1 LGHDT and CDR2 YNNKEL (reference sequence). The CDR3 DNA is TGTGCCAGCAGCCGACGGGGGACGTACAATGAGCAGTTCTTC. This sequence encodes CASSRRGTYNEQFF.

The chain combines TRBV3-1 (or the pseudogene TRBV3-2) with TRBJ1-3; 7 nucleotides line up with TRBD1. Germline V CDR1 and CDR2: LGHDT, YNNKEL (reference sequence). The V segment lost 5 bases and the J segment 1 base; nucleotides outside the gene matches: 8. The CDR3 totals 16 residues. The DNA of the CDR3 is TGTGCCAGCAGCGCCCGACAGGGTTGGTCTGGAAACACCATATATTTT. Protein: CASSARQGWSGNTIYF.